These 13 T cell receptor beta chains were all obtained from the same sample, sequenced in a study of blood T cells in healthy people across ages. Primers used in a second PCR of roughly 7 to 12 cycles were a sample-barcoded 5' primer and a J-beta primer mix. One entry per CDR3 protein, called by TCRdb with MiXCR from the 5' RACE reads. The data contain about 1.4 million distinct CDR3 sequences, 55% to 75% of them singletons. Sequenced material: blood. Receptor source: a man aged 18 to 30 in good health.

This clonotype has only a few counts. The chain is built from TRBV27 and TRBJ2-7; TRBD2 might be the D (6 bases). V lost 3 bases and J 3 bases, leaving 12 bases between the germline ends. CDR3 length equals 14 residues. The germline gives CDR1 MNHEY, CDR2 SMNVEV (reference sequence). The CDR3 protein is CASSLSGLYYEQYF. CDR3 coding DNA: TGTGCCAGCAGTTTGTCGGGACTTTACTACGAGCAGTACTTC.

V and J are TRBV29-1 and TRBJ2-1; D is perhaps TRBD1 or TRBD2 (5 bases each). The germline V and J ends were trimmed by 6 bases and 5 bases, with 11 bases remaining between them. Germline V gene data show CDR1 as SQVTM and CDR2 as ANQGSEA. The CDR3 runs to 12 residues. The CDR3 bases are TGCAGCGTCGCTAGGGACCACAATGAGCAGTTCTTC. Translated: CSVARDHNEQFF.

The V gene is TRBV4-3, the J gene TRBJ1-5; D remains ambiguous. V lost 1 base to trimming and J lost 3 bases, with 16 bases between them. Looked up from germline, CDR1 is LGHNA and CDR2 is YSLEER. The CDR3 sequence is 17 residues long. The CDR3 DNA is TGCGCCAGCAGCCAAGCGTGGTTCCCCCCGCCCAATCAGCCCCAGCATTTT. Protein: CASSQAWFPPPNQPQHF.

This chain uses TRBV18 with TRBJ2-1; perhaps TRBD2 as D (7 bases). The CDR3 is made up of 17 amino acids. V was clipped by 2 bases and J by 0 bases, with 14 bases between them. CDR1 KGHSH and CDR2 LQKENI come from the germline V gene. DNA for the CDR3: TGTGCCAGCTCACCAAGGGGGGGGCAGAGCTCCTACAATGAGCAGTTCTTC. Protein sequence: CASSPRGGQSSYNEQFF.

The chain has TRBV14 and TRBJ2-4; D is perhaps TRBD1 (6 bases). The DNA end lines up better with TRBJ2-7; the J call may be wrong. CDR3 length equals 14 residues. Germline V gene data show CDR1 as SGHDN and CDR2 as FVKESK. CDR3 DNA sequence: TGTGCCAGCAGCCGCATTAACAGGGTCCACGAGCAGTACTTC. This codes for CASSRINRVHEQYF.

The rearrangement joins TRBV9 to TRBJ2-4, with 14 bases identical to TRBD2. V dropped 4 bases and J dropped 1; count of bases not matched to a gene: 4. The CDR3 is made up of 17 amino acids. Germline CDR1 is SGDLS and CDR2 is YYNGEE. The CDR3 bases are TGTGCCAGCAGCACTGGGACTAGCGGGAGTGCCAAAAACATTCAGTACTTC. Its translation: CASSTGTSGSAKNIQYF.

The V gene is TRBV4-1, the J gene TRBJ2-6, with D tentatively TRBD1 (7 bases). Germline V gives CDR1 MGHRA, CDR2 YSYEKL. The CDR3 spans 18 residues. The V gene lost 0 bases and the J gene lost 3 bases, with 15 bases spanning the gap. For the CDR3, the DNA is TGCGCCAGCAGCCAAGAACCAGGGGGGAGATATGGGGCCAACGTCCTGACTTTC. Residues: CASSQEPGGRYGANVLTF.

This chain connects TRBV20-1 to TRBJ2-7, with D possibly TRBD2 on 5 matching bases. Trimming left V 6 bases short and J 1 base short, with 16 bases between. Per the germline V gene, CDR1 is DFQATT and CDR2 is SNEGSKA (reference sequence). The CDR3 is 14 residues long. The CDR3 region is CSADWEYQSYEQYF. CDR3 DNA sequence: TGCAGTGCCGATTGGGAGTACCAATCCTACGAGCAGTACTTC.

The rearrangement links TRBV4-1 to TRBJ2-5; TRBD1 matches 9 bases. The CDR3 totals 15 residues. The germline V gene has CDR1 MGHRA and CDR2 YSYEKL. With 1 base clipped from V and 5 bases from J, the junction kept 5 bases outside the gene matches. CDR3 amino acids: CASSQVGGTGETQYF. DNA for the CDR3: TGCGCCAGCAGCCAAGTAGGCGGGACAGGGGAGACCCAGTACTTC.

The rearrangement links TRBV4-2 to TRBJ2-4, with no clear D. The J call may be faulty, since TRBJ2-7 better matches the DNA end. The V gene's germline CDR1 is LGHNA and CDR2 YNFKEQ. CDR3 length equals 15 residues. Here the CDR3 DNA reads TGTGCCAGCAGCCCCCGCTTTTTAGGGCCCTACGAGCAGTACTTC. This sequence encodes CASSPRFLGPYEQYF.

This clonotype appeared a few times. The genes are TRBV4-2 and TRBJ2-1; TRBD2 agrees at 7 bases. Trimming at V came to 6 bases and at J to 8 bases, leaving 10 bases not matched to a gene. Germline assignment: CDR1 LGHNA and CDR2 YNFKEQ. The CDR3 is 14 residues long. CDR3 in DNA: TGTGCCAGCAGACCCACGTCGGGGGGTGATGAGCAGTTCTTC. Protein: CASRPTSGGDEQFF.

V and J are TRBV6-2 or TRBV6-3 and TRBJ1-2, with 8 bases matching TRBD1. With 11 bases clipped from V and 3 bases from J, the junction kept 14 bases outside the gene matches. CDR3 length: 15 amino acids. Germline V CDR1 and CDR2: MNHEY, SVGEGT. The CDR3 region is CAARDRLDRDYGYTF. CDR3 DNA sequence: TGTGCCGCCCGGGACAGGCTTGACAGGGACTATGGCTACACCTTC.

V gene TRBV7-2 combines with J gene TRBJ2-7; TRBD2 matches 8 bases. Germline trimming cut 1 base from V and 0 bases from J; bases unmatched to any gene: 11. CDR1 and CDR2 (germline): SGHTA, FQGNSA. The CDR3 is 18 amino acids. CDR3 in DNA: TGTGCCAGCAGCTTAGAGTGGGCTAGCGGGTTTAACTCCTACGAGCAGTACTTC. It codes for CASSLEWASGFNSYEQYF.